This T cell receptor beta chain was sequenced in a study of T cells expressing NK-cell markers. On the study more broadly: Sequenced donors, eight in total, included seven who were HCMV-seropositive and one who was seronegative. Study conclusions and caveats: In four donors, dominant clonotypes made up about 28.3-65% of CD3+CD56-NKG2C+ cells. Roughly 6 donors had dominant NKG2C+ clonotypes that comprised roughly 1.0-8% of their CD8+ T cells.

The CDR3 consists of 14 residues. As regards this clonotype: Antigen: not known.

TCRdb reprocessed the 5' RACE reads and keeps a single row for each CDR3 protein, giving no DNA. Recorded for this sample: about 460,000 distinct CDR3 sequences. The chain employs TRBV12-3 or TRBV12-4 and TRBJ2-4; lacking DNA, the TRBD1 call made by TCRdb goes unchecked. The sequence derives from a woman in her forties or fifties in good health. The sequenced sample was blood T cells: a sorted CD56 or NKG2C T cell subset, CD4+ or CD8+ T cells, or bulk PBMC T cells (not recorded which). The CDR3 is CASSSPGRRNIQYF.